This TCR beta chain was sequenced during a study of blood T cell repertoires in COVID-19. In the study overall: Sites across the United States, Italy and Spain contributed samples from acute and convalescent COVID-19.

Seattle's enrolled individuals joined amid active infection and were then monitored longitudinally. Trimming removed 6 bases from V and 10 bases from J; junction bases left unmatched: 9. The germline CDR1 and CDR2 sequences are LNHDA and SQIVND (reference sequence). This CDR3 comprises 14 residues. Per the original data handling: Estimates of nucleated cell counts were drawn from the amplification of reference gene primers. The assay was immunoSEQ multiplex PCR, and TCRdb's table has in-frame clones only and misses some. That table is the source of V, J and clone size, and D and trimming were worked out from the DNA. The repertoire has about 410,000 clones, approximately 91% of them found once; the top ten carry 1.5% to 1.8%.

This TCR came from a woman in her 40s with COVID-19, enrolled during active disease. The sequenced material came from peripheral blood. The rearrangement links TRBV19 to TRBJ1-6; 7 bases map to TRBD1. CDR3 loop: CASRLQGGESPLHF. The CDR3 coding sequence is TGTGCCAGTAGGCTCCAGGGGGGTGAATCACCCCTCCACTTT.